The 7 T cell receptor beta chains given below trace back to one sample, sequenced in a study of OX40 agonist ivuxolimab in advanced cancers. Only in-frame clones appear in the TCRdb table, and some are missing; sequencing was by immunoSEQ multiplex PCR. The sample carries about 98,000 clones, approximately 91% recorded once. The sequenced sample was CD4+ or CD8+ T cells sorted from blood, obtained in a trial of the OX40 agonist ivuxolimab. The receptors derive from an adult with an advanced solid tumor such as melanoma, head and neck, liver or kidney cancer.

The chain is built from TRBV6-6 and TRBJ1-6, with 7 bases lining up with TRBD1. The CDR3 has 16 residues. CDR1 and CDR2 from the germline V gene are MNHNY and SVGAGI (reference sequence). Trimming took 7 bases from V and 0 from J; bases not matched to a gene: 6. The CDR3 bases are TGTGCCAGCACCGAGACAGGGAGCTCCTATAATTCACCCCTCCACTTT. It encodes CASTETGSSYNSPLHF.

The V gene is TRBV7-2, the J gene TRBJ1-1; 9 nucleotides align to TRBD1. V lost 5 bases, J lost 8 bases, and 6 bases stayed unmatched. Germline lookup yields CDR1 SGHTA and CDR2 FQGNSA. This CDR3 comprises 13 residues. As DNA, the CDR3 is TGTGCCAGCAGCCCTCCCGACAGGGGGGAAGCTTTCTTT. It specifies CASSPPDRGEAFF.

The chain links TRBV18 to TRBJ2-7; 9 bases align to TRBD1. V shed 3 bases, J shed 5 bases, and the junction held 2 bases outside the gene matches. Per the germline V gene, CDR1 is KGHSH and CDR2 is LQKENI. CDR3 length: 13 residues. CDR3 amino acids: CASSPRTGDEQYV. The CDR3 DNA sequence: TGTGCCAGCTCACCCCGGACAGGGGACGAGCAGTACGTC.

The CDR3 DNA reads as TGTGCCAGCAGTTCCGCCGTTCGGGGGGGAGAGACCCAGTACTTC. Its translation: CASSSAVRGGETQYF. The chain is built from TRBV28 and TRBJ2-5; 8 nucleotides match TRBD2. Germline values: CDR1 MDHEN, CDR2 SYDVKM. CDR3 length equals 15 residues. V was pared by 4 bases and J by 4 bases, with 8 bases of the junction left unmatched.

This rearrangement joins TRBV4-2 to TRBJ1-6; 7 nucleotides line up with TRBD1. Germline CDR1 reads LGHNA; CDR2 reads YNFKEQ. The CDR3 has 17 residues. The V and J ends lost 0 bases and 8 bases, in that order; junction bases with no gene match: 10. The DNA of the CDR3 is TGTGCCAGCAGCCAAGATCCCTCGACAGGGAGGGATTCACCCCTCCACTTT. Its translation is CASSQDPSTGRDSPLHF.

The chain uses TRBV7-2 and TRBJ2-5; TRBD1 matches at 7 bases. V lost 4 bases to trimming and J lost 5 bases; unmatched junction nucleotides: 10. Germline V gene sequence: CDR1 SGHTA, CDR2 FQGNSA. The CDR3 extends over 15 amino acids. This CDR3 reads CASSSPQGRGETQYF. CDR3 nucleotides: TGTGCCAGCAGCTCCCCACAGGGGAGAGGGGAGACCCAGTACTTC.

This chain links TRBV11-2 with TRBJ2-1; D is unclear. The germline V and J ends were trimmed by 0 bases and 5 bases, with 11 bases remaining between them. The CDR3 spans 15 residues. Germline V gene sequence: CDR1 SGHAT, CDR2 FQNNGV. The CDR3 coding sequence is TGTGCCAGCAGCTTAGATTGGCAGACGAACAATGAGCAGTTCTTC. It translates to CASSLDWQTNNEQFF.